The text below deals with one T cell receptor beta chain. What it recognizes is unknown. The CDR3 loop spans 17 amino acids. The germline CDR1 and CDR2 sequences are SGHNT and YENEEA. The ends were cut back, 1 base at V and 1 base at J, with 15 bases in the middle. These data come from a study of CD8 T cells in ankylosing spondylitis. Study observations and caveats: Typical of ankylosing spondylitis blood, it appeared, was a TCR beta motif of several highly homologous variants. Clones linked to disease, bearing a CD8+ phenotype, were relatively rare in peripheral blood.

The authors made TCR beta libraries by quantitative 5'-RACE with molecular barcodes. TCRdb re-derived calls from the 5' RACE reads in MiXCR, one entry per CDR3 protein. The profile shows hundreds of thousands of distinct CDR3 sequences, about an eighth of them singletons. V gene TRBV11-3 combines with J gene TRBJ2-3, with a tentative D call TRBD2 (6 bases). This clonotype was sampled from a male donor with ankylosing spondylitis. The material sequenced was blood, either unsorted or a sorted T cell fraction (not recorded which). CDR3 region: CASSLGLGGIGTDTQYF. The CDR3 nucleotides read TGTGCCAGCAGCTTAGGCCTGGGGGGAATAGGCACAGATACGCAGTATTTT. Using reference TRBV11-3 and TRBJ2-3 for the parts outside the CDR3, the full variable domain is EAGVVQSPRYKIIEKKQPVAFWCNPISGHNTLYWYLQNLGQGPELLIRYENEEAVDDSQLPKDRFSAERLKGVDSTLKIQPAELGDSAVYLCASSLGLGGIGTDTQYFGPGTRLTVL.